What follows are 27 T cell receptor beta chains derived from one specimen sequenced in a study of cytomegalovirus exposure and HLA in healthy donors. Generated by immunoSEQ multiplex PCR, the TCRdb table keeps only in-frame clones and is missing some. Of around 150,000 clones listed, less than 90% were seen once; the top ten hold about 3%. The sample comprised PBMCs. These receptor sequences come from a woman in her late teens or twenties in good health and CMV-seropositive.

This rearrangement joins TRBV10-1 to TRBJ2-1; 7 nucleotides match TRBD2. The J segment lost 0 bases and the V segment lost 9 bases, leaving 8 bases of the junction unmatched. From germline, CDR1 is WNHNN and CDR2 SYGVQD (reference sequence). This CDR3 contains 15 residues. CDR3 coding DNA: TGCGCCAGTTCACGCGGGGGTAGCTCCTACAATGAGCAGTTCTTC. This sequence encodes CASSRGGSSYNEQFF.

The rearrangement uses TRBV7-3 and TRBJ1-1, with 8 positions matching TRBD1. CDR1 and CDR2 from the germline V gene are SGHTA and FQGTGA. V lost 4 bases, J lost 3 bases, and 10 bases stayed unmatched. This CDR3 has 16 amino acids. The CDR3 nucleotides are TGTGCCAGCAGCTCCCAGGGGGCACGTGGGGACACTGAAGCTTTCTTT. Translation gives CASSSQGARGDTEAFF.

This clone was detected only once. The CDR3 DNA reads as TGTGCCTGGAGCCTGGGACAGCGCAATCAGCCCCAGCATTTT. This codes for CAWSLGQRNQPQHF. The V and J genes are TRBV30 and TRBJ1-5, with TRBD1 matching over 7 bases. Germline assignment: CDR1 GTSNPN and CDR2 SVGIG (reference sequence). The length of the CDR3 is 14 residues. V was pared by 3 bases and J by 2 bases, with 4 bases of the junction left unmatched. The whole variable domain, filled in from reference TRBV30 and TRBJ1-5, reads SQTIHQWPATLVQPVGSPLSLECTVEGTSNPNLYWYRQAAGRGLQLLFYSVGIGQISSEVPQNLSASRPQDRQFILSSKKLLLSDSGFYLCAWSLGQRNQPQHFGDGTRLSIL.

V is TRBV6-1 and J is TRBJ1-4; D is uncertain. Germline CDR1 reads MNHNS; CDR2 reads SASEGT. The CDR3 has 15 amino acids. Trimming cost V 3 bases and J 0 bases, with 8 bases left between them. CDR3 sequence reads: CASSESLATNEKLFF. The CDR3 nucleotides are TGTGCCAGCAGTGAGAGTCTGGCAACTAATGAAAAACTGTTTTTT.

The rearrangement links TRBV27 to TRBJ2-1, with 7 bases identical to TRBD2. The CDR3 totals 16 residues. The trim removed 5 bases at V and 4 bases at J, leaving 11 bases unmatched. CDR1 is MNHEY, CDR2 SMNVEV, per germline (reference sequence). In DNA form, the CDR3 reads TGTGCCAGCAGTCCGAAAAGCGGGAAGACTTACAATGAGCAGTTCTTC. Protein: CASSPKSGKTYNEQFF.

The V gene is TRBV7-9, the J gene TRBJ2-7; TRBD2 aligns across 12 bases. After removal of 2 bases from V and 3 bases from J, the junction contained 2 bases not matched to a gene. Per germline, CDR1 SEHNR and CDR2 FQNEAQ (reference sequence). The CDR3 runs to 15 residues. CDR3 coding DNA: TGTGCCAGCAGCTTACTAGCGGGAGGGGGCTACGAGCAGTACTTC. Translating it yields CASSLLAGGGYEQYF.

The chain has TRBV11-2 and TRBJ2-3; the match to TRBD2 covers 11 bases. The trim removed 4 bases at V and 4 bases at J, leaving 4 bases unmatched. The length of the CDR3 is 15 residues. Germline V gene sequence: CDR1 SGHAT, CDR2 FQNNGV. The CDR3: CASSSLAGGADTQYF. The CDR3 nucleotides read TGTGCCAGCAGCTCCTTAGCGGGAGGGGCAGATACGCAGTATTTT.

For the CDR3, the DNA is TGTGCCAGCAGCCCGAACCGGGACAGGATGTTCGCTAATGAAAAACTGTTTTTT. Protein: CASSPNRDRMFANEKLFF. The chain couples TRBV7-9 to TRBJ1-4; 8 bases fit TRBD1. Germline CDR1 SEHNR, CDR2 FQNEAQ (reference sequence). J lost 3 bases, V lost 5 bases, and 14 bases had no gene match. The CDR3 runs to 18 residues.

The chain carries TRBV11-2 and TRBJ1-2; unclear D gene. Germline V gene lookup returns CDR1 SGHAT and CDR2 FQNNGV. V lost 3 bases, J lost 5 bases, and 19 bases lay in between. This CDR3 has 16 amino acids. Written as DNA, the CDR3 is TGTGCCAGCAGCTTCACCTTAGGGAGCACTCTGTATGGCTACACCTTC. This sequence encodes CASSFTLGSTLYGYTF.

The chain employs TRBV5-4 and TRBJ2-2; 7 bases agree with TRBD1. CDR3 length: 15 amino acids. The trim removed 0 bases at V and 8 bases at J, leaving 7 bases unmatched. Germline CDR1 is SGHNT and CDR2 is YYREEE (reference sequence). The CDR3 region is CASSLAGAGGGELFF. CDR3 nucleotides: TGTGCCAGCAGCTTGGCCGGGGCAGGGGGAGGGGAGCTGTTTTTT.

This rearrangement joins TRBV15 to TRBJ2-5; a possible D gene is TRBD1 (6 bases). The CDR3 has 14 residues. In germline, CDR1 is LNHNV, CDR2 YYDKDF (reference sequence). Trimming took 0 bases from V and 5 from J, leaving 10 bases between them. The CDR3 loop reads CATSRDTGWETQYF. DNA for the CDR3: TGTGCCACCAGCAGAGATACAGGGTGGGAGACCCAGTACTTC. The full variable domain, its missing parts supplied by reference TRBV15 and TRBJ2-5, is DAMVIQNPRYQVTQFGKPVTLSCSQTLNHNVMYWYQQKSSQAPKLLFHYYDKDFNNEADTPDNFQSRRPNTSFCFLDIRSPGLGDTAMYLCATSRDTGWETQYFGPGTRLLVL.

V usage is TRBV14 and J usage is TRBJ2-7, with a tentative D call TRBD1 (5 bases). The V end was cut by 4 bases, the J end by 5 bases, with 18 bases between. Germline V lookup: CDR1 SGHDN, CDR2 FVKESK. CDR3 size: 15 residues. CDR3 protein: CASSRFQAGMNEQYF. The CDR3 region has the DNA TGTGCCAGCAGCCGCTTCCAAGCAGGGATGAACGAGCAGTACTTC.

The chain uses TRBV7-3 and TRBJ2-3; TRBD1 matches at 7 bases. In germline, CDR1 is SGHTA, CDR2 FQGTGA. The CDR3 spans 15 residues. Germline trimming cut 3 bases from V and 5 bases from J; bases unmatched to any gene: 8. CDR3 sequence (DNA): TGTGCCAGCAGCTTTTCGATTCACAGGGGAGATACGCAGTATTTT. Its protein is CASSFSIHRGDTQYF.

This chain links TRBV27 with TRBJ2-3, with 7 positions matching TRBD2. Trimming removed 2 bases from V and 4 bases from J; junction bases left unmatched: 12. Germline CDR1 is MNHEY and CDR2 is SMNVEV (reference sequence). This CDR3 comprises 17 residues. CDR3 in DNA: TGTGCCAGCAGTTTAACGAGAGGGGCTAGCGGCCCAGATACGCAGTATTTT. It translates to CASSLTRGASGPDTQYF.

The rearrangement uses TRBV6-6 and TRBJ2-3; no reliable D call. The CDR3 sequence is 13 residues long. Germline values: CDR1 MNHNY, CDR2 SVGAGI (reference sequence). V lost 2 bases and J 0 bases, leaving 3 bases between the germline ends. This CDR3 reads CASSYTSTDTQYF. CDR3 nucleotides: TGTGCCAGCAGTTACACTAGCACAGATACGCAGTATTTT.

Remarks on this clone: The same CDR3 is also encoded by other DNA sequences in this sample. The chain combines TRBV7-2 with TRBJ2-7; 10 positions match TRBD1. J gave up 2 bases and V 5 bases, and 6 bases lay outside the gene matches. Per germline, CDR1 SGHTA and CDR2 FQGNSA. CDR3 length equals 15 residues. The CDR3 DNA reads TGTGCCAGCAGCCCCCGGACAGGGGGGGCCTACGAGCAGTACTTC. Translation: CASSPRTGGAYEQYF.

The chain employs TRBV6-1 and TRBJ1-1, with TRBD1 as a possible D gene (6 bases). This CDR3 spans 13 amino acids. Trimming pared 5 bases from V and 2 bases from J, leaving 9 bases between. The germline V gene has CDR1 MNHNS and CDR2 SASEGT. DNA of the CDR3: TGTGCCAGCAGTCTACAGGGAAACACTGAAGCTTTCTTT. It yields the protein CASSLQGNTEAFF.

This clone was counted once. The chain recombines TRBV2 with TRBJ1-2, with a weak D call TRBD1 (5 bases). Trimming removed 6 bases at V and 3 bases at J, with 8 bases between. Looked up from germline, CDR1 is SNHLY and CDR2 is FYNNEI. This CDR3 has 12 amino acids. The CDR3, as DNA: TGTGCCAGCAGGGACATTGACTATGGCTACACCTTC. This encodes CASRDIDYGYTF.

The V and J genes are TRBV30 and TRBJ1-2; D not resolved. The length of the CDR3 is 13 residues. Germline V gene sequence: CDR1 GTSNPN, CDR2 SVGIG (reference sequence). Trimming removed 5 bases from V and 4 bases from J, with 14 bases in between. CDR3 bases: TGTGCCTGGGCCGGTGGGCGGGTCTATGGCTACACCTTC. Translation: CAWAGGRVYGYTF.

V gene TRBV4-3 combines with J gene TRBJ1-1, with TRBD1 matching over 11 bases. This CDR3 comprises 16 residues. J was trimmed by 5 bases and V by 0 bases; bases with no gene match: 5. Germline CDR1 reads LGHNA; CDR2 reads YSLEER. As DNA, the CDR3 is TGCGCCAGCAGCCAAGATCACGGGACAGGGGGTACTGAAGCTTTCTTT. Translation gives CASSQDHGTGGTEAFF.

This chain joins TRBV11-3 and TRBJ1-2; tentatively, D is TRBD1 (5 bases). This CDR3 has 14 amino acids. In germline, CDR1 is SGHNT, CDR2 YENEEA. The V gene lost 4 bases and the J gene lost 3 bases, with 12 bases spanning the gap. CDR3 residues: CASSSTDSDYGYTF. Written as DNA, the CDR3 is TGTGCCAGCAGCTCTACCGACAGCGACTATGGCTACACCTTC.

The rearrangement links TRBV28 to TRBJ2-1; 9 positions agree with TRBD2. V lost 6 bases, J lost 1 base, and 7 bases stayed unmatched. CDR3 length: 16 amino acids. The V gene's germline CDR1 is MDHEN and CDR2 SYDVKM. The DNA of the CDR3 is TGTGCCAGCAGGGCCGGGACTAGCTGGTCCTACAATGAGCAGTTCTTC. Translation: CASRAGTSWSYNEQFF.

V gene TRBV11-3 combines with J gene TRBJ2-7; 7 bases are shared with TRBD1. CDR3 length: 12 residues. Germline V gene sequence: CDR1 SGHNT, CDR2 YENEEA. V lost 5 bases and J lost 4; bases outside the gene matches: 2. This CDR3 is CASSTQGYEQYF. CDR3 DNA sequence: TGTGCCAGCAGCACACAGGGGTACGAGCAGTACTTC. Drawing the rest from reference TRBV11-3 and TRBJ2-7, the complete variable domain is EAGVVQSPRYKIIEKKQPVAFWCNPISGHNTLYWYLQNLGQGPELLIRYENEEAVDDSQLPKDRFSAERLKGVDSTLKIQPAELGDSAVYLCASSTQGYEQYFGPGTRLTVT.

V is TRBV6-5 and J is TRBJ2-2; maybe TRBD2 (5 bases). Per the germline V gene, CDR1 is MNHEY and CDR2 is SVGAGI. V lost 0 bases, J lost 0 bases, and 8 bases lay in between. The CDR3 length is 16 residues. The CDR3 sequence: CASSYSRGSNTGELFF. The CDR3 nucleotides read TGTGCCAGCAGTTACTCGAGAGGGTCGAACACCGGGGAGCTGTTTTTT.

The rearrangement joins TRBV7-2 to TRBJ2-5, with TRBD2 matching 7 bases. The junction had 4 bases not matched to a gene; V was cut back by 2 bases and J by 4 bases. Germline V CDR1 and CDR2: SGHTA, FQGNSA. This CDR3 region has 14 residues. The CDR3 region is CASSLLGGRETQYF. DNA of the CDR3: TGTGCCAGCAGCTTACTTGGCGGGAGAGAGACCCAGTACTTC.

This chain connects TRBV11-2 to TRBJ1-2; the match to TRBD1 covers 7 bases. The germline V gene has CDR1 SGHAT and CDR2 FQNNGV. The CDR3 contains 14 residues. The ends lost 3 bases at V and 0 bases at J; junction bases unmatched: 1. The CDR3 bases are TGTGCCAGCAGCTTGGGGACAGCTAACTATGGCTACACCTTC. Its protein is CASSLGTANYGYTF. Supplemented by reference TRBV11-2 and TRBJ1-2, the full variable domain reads EAGVAQSPRYKIIEKRQSVAFWCNPISGHATLYWYQQILGQGPKLLIQFQNNGVVDDSQLPKDRFSAERLKGVDSTLKIQPAKLEDSAVYLCASSLGTANYGYTFGSGTRLTVV.

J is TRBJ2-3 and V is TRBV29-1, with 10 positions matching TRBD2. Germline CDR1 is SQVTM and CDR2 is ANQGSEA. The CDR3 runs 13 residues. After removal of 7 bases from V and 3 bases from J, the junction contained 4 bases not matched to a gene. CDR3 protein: CSALTSGTDTQYF. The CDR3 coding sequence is TGCAGCGCCCTGACTAGCGGGACAGATACGCAGTATTTT.